Shown below are 26 T cell receptor beta chains from a single sample sequenced in a study of beta chain features in type 1 diabetes. The entirety of the isolated RNA underwent reverse transcription, so expressed TCRB transcripts were sequenced. The table came from immunoSEQ multiplex PCR; TCRdb's copy has only in-frame clones and leaves some out. The repertoire holds 38,000 or so clones, with 50% to 75% as singletons. Sequencing was carried out using Tregs from blood. Receptors originate from a woman aged 25 to 39 in good health.

The chain couples TRBV9 to TRBJ1-1, with D maybe TRBD1 (5 bases). This CDR3 has 15 amino acids. Germline CDR1 and CDR2: SGDLS and YYNGEE. The V end was cut by 0 bases, the J end by 0 bases, with 9 bases between. The CDR3: CASSVGRTMNTEAFF. The CDR3, as DNA: TGTGCCAGCAGCGTAGGAAGGACAATGAACACTGAAGCTTTCTTT.

This clone was detected a few times. The chain couples TRBV7-8 to TRBJ1-6; D may be TRBD1 (5 bases). The V and J ends lost 5 bases and 7 bases respectively, with 15 bases between them. The CDR3 spans 15 residues. CDR1 and CDR2 (germline): SGHVS, FQNEAQ. The CDR3 reads CASSPRGDANSPLHF. The CDR3 DNA reads TGTGCCAGCAGCCCCCGGGGGGACGCAAATTCACCCCTCCACTTT.

Regarding this clone: The sample has other DNA sequences that encode this CDR3 too. The rearrangement uses TRBV7-2 and TRBJ2-7; no definite D call. The CDR3 has 11 amino acids. Germline V gene lookup returns CDR1 SGHTA and CDR2 FQGNSA. V lost 5 bases and J 1 base, leaving 3 bases between the germline ends. CDR3 sequence (DNA): TGTGCCAGCAGCCCTTCCTACGAGCAGTACTTC. Its translation is CASSPSYEQYF.

This clone was observed a few times. The genes are TRBV5-1 and TRBJ2-2, with 7 bases aligning to TRBD1. Germline V gives CDR1 SGHRS, CDR2 YFSETQ. With V trimmed by 3 bases and J by 1 base, 6 bases remained unmatched. The CDR3 covers 16 residues. The CDR3: CASSSGQDKNTGELFF. The CDR3 coding sequence is TGCGCCAGCAGCTCCGGACAGGACAAGAACACCGGGGAGCTGTTTTTT.

The chain joins TRBV18 to TRBJ2-5, with a possible D match to TRBD2 (5 bases). The DNA end is more similar to TRBJ2-7, so the J call may be wrong. The germline V gene has CDR1 KGHSH and CDR2 LQKENI. The CDR3 length is 16 residues. This CDR3 reads CASSQHPPTTDYEQYF. The CDR3 nucleotides are TGTGCCAGCTCTCAACACCCCCCGACTACTGACTACGAGCAGTACTTC.

V is TRBV7-2 and J is TRBJ2-3, with 7 bases aligning to TRBD2. Germline CDR1 is SGHTA and CDR2 is FQGNSA. This CDR3 is 17 amino acids long. The ends lost 5 bases at V and 5 bases at J; junction bases unmatched: 16. The CDR3 loop reads CASSPLTGVGREDTQYF. The CDR3 nucleotides are TGTGCCAGCAGCCCCCTAACGGGAGTGGGGAGGGAAGATACGCAGTATTTT.

This clone came up a few times. The V call is TRBV6-4, the J call TRBJ1-1, with D unresolved. Germline V gives CDR1 MRHNA, CDR2 SNTAGT. Deletions cut 5 bases from V and 1 base from J, with 11 bases between. The CDR3 is made up of 14 amino acids. The CDR3 reads CASSKTLENTEAFF. The CDR3 bases are TGTGCCAGCAGTAAGACTCTCGAGAACACTGAAGCTTTCTTT.

The rearrangement uses TRBV10-3 and TRBJ1-1, with 7 nucleotides matching TRBD1. Germline V lookup: CDR1 ENHRY, CDR2 SYGVKD. The CDR3 loop spans 14 amino acids. The ends lost 6 bases at V and 1 base at J; junction bases unmatched: 5. The CDR3 DNA reads as TGTGCCATCAGGATGGGACAGCCGAACACTGAAGCTTTCTTT. It codes for CAIRMGQPNTEAFF.

This clone was seen only a few times. This CDR3 is CASSQDAGYNQPQHF. The CDR3, as DNA: TGTGCCAGCAGCCAAGACGCGGGATACAATCAGCCCCAGCATTTT. The J gene is TRBJ1-5, the V gene TRBV11-2; D not resolved. Germline V gene lookup returns CDR1 SGHAT and CDR2 FQNNGV. V was pared by 5 bases and J by 3 bases, with 14 bases between. The CDR3 totals 15 residues.

The chain couples TRBV25-1 to TRBJ2-5; tentatively, D is TRBD1 (6 bases). CDR1 MGHDK and CDR2 SYGVNS come from the germline V gene. The CDR3 spans 15 residues. V dropped 2 bases and J dropped 5 bases, with 15 bases sitting between them. The chain's CDR3 is CASSERSGVGETQYF. The CDR3 DNA follows: TGTGCCAGCAGTGAAAGATCAGGGGTGGGCGAGACCCAGTACTTC. Complete variable domain (other parts from reference TRBV25-1 and TRBJ2-5): EADIYQTPRYLVIGTGKKITLECSQTMGHDKMYWYQQDPGMELHLIHYSYGVNSTEKGDLSSESTVSRIRTEHFPLTLESARPSHTSQYLCASSERSGVGETQYFGPGTRLLVL.

This clone has only a few counts. The chain recombines TRBV21-1 with TRBJ1-4. TRBV21-1 is deemed a pseudogene. The CDR3 consists of 15 residues. The CDR3 spells CASSNTHHLNEKLFF. The CDR3 nucleotides read TGTGCCAGCAGCAATACTCATCATCTTAATGAAAAACTGTTTTTT.

This sequence joins TRBV9 and TRBJ1-4; no clear D. Trimming cost V 2 bases and J 8 bases, with 16 bases left between them. The CDR3 is 15 amino acids. Germline loops: CDR1 SGDLS, CDR2 YYNGEE. In nucleotides, the CDR3 is TGTGCCAGCAGCGTCACCGCGGTACGCGGGGAAAAACTGTTTTTT. Amino acid sequence: CASSVTAVRGEKLFF.

CDR3 residues: CASSLAEKQPQHF. The DNA for the CDR3 is TGTGCCAGCAGCTTAGCCGAGAAACAGCCCCAGCATTTT. The chain links TRBV11-2 to TRBJ1-5; D is undetermined. Germline V CDR1 and CDR2: SGHAT, FQNNGV. V was cut by 1 base and J by 7 bases, with 8 bases left in between. The CDR3 has 13 residues.

The V call is TRBV7-9, the J call TRBJ1-2; D gene uncertain. V lost 4 bases and J 0 bases, leaving 12 bases between the germline ends. This CDR3 comprises 15 residues. Germline V CDR1 and CDR2: SEHNR, FQNEAQ (reference sequence). The CDR3 DNA reads TGTGCCAGCAGCTCACTGAGGGTATCTAACTATGGCTACACCTTC. It is translated as CASSSLRVSNYGYTF.

The chain uses TRBV27 and TRBJ2-2, with TRBD2 matching over 12 bases. The germline V gene encodes CDR1 MNHEY and CDR2 SMNVEV (reference sequence). The CDR3 sequence is 21 residues long. Trimming took 5 bases from V and 6 from J; bases not matched to a gene: 22. The CDR3 loop reads CASSPDQGPFTLAGGAGELFF. CDR3 bases: TGTGCCAGCAGTCCCGATCAGGGCCCTTTCACCCTAGCGGGAGGGGCCGGGGAGCTGTTTTTT.

This chain connects TRBV18 to TRBJ2-5, with 8 bases matching TRBD1. The CDR3 is made up of 15 amino acids. V dropped 2 bases and J dropped 5; count of bases not matched to a gene: 7. Germline CDR1 is KGHSH and CDR2 is LQKENI. The CDR3 sequence is CASSPYGQGWETQYF. DNA for the CDR3: TGTGCCAGCTCACCATACGGACAGGGCTGGGAGACCCAGTACTTC.

V and J are TRBV30 and TRBJ2-2; D uncertain. Germline assignment: CDR1 GTSNPN and CDR2 SVGIG (reference sequence). The CDR3 has 13 residues. Deletions cut 0 bases from V and 2 bases from J, with 4 bases between. The CDR3 bases are TGTGCCTGGAGTGTAAGCAACACCGGGGAGCTGTTTTTT. Its protein product is CAWSVSNTGELFF.

This chain uses TRBV7-9 with TRBJ2-3, with D uncertain. Germline assignment: CDR1 SEHNR and CDR2 FQNEAQ (reference sequence). This CDR3 region has 14 residues. Between the trimmed V and J ends, which lost 3 bases and 4 bases, there was a span of 11 bases. The CDR3 bases are TGTGCCAGCAGCTTCGGCCTAGTGGCAGATACGCAGTATTTT. It encodes CASSFGLVADTQYF.

The chain couples TRBV7-9 to TRBJ2-1; 13 bases are a match to TRBD2. Germline-derived CDR1 and CDR2 are SEHNR and FQNEAQ (reference sequence). V shed 5 bases and J 9 bases; nucleotides not matched to a gene: 10. The CDR3 loop spans 16 amino acids. The CDR3 DNA reads as TGTGCCAGCAGCAAACTCACTAGCGGGAGGGCCACTGAGCAGTTCTTC. Protein product: CASSKLTSGRATEQFF.

The CDR3, as DNA: TGCGCCAGCAGCCTTAGCGGGAGGGCCCCCTACAATGAGCAGTTCTTC. It yields the protein CASSLSGRAPYNEQFF. The genes are TRBV5-1 and TRBJ2-1; 11 bases fit TRBD2. Trimming took 4 bases from V and 2 from J; bases not matched to a gene: 5. Per germline, CDR1 SGHRS and CDR2 YFSETQ. The CDR3 is 16 amino acids.

The chain links TRBV7-2 to TRBJ2-3, with 7 bases aligning to TRBD1. V trimming: 5 bases; J trimming: 0 bases; junction bases outside the gene matches: 5. There are 15 residues in the CDR3. Germline assignment: CDR1 SGHTA and CDR2 FQGNSA. For the CDR3, the DNA is TGTGCCAGCAGCCCCCGGGACAGAAGCACAGATACGCAGTATTTT. Translated, it gives CASSPRDRSTDTQYF.

This clone occurred once. The J gene is TRBJ2-3, the V gene TRBV11-2; the match to TRBD2 covers 7 bases. The CDR3 has 16 amino acids. After removal of 1 base from V and 5 bases from J, the junction contained 9 bases not matched to a gene. Germline assignment: CDR1 SGHAT and CDR2 FQNNGV. CDR3 nucleotides: TGTGCCAGCAGCTTAGTTTATTGGGAGGGCCGAGATACGCAGTATTTT. Its protein product is CASSLVYWEGRDTQYF.

This rearrangement joins TRBV18 to TRBJ1-1, with D hard to call. Germline CDR1 and CDR2: KGHSH and LQKENI. This CDR3 region has 15 residues. V lost 3 bases to trimming and J lost 0 bases, with 11 bases between them. The CDR3 region is CASSPARRVNTEAFF. CDR3 in DNA: TGTGCCAGCTCACCCGCCAGGCGCGTGAACACTGAAGCTTTCTTT.

This chain connects TRBV6-5 to TRBJ1-5, with D maybe TRBD1 (5 bases). The CDR3 runs 14 residues. V dropped 5 bases and J dropped 3 bases, with 11 bases sitting between them. CDR1 MNHEY and CDR2 SVGAGI come from the germline V gene. CDR3 region: CASSDQGPNQPQHF. CDR3 sequence (DNA): TGTGCCAGCAGTGATCAGGGCCCCAATCAGCCCCAGCATTTT.

The chain employs TRBV29-1 and TRBJ2-7; 7 bases are a match to TRBD1. There are 14 residues in the CDR3. Per the germline V gene, CDR1 is SQVTM and CDR2 is ANQGSEA. Trimming at V came to 5 bases and at J to 0 bases, leaving 7 bases not matched to a gene. The CDR3 DNA is TGCAGCGTTCTCACAGGGGACACCTCCTACGAGCAGTACTTC. Translated: CSVLTGDTSYEQYF.

This clone was seen only a few times. The rearrangement links TRBV7-6 to TRBJ1-5; a weak D match, TRBD1 (6 bases). The CDR3 contains 16 residues. The V gene's germline CDR1 is SGHVS and CDR2 FNYEAQ. Trimming left V 1 base short and J 1 base short, with 11 bases between. The CDR3 loop reads CASSLESGASNQPQHF. CDR3 DNA sequence: TGTGCCAGCAGCTTAGAATCAGGGGCGAGCAATCAGCCCCAGCATTTT. Combining the CDR3 with reference TRBV7-6 and TRBJ1-5 gives the whole variable domain GAGVSQSPRYKVTKRGQDVALRCDPISGHVSLYWYRQALGQGPEFLTYFNYEAQQDKSGLPNDRFSAERPEGSISTLTIQRTEQRDSAMYRCASSLESGASNQPQHFGDGTRLSIL.